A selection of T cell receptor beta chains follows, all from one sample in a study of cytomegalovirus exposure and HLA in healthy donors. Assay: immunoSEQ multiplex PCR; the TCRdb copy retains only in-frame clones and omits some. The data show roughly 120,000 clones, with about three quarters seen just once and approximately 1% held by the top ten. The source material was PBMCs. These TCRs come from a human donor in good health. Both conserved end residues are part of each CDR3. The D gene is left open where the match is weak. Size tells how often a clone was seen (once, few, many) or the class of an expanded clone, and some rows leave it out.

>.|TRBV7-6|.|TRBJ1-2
TGTGCCAGCAGCCCTCGTCTAGGCTTGAGGCGCTACACCTTC
CASSPRLGLRRYTF
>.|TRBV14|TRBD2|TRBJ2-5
TGTGCCAGCAGCCTCGGACTAGCGGGGGGAGAGACCCAGTACTTC
CASSLGLAGGETQYF
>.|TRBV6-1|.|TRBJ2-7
TGCGCCAGCAGTGAGAGAATCAGTGCGACTCCGAGGGCCTACGAGCAGTACTTC
CASSERISATPRAYEQYF
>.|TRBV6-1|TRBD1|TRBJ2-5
TGTGCCAGCAGCCAGGACAGGGAGAGAGAGACCCAGTACTTC
CASSQDRERETQYF
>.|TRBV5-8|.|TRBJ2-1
TGTGCCAGCAGCTTGGGCCTATACAATGAGCAGTTCTTC
CASSLGLYNEQFF
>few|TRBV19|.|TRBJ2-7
TGTGCCAGTAGCTCGCCTGGGACACCGTGGGGTTACGAGCAGTACTTC
CASSSPGTPWGYEQYF
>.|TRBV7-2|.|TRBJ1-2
TGTGCCAGCAGCAAGATTGTGAGAGAGGGCTACACCTTC
CASSKIVREGYTF
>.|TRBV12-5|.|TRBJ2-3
TGTGCTAGTGGTTTGACACAGGCAGATACGCAGTATTTT
CASGLTQADTQYF
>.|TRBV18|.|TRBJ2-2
TGTGCCAGCTCACTTGTGGCCCCCGGGGAGCTGTTTTTT
CASSLVAPGELFF
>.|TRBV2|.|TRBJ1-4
TGTGCCAGCAGTGGTTCCGCTAATGAAAAACTGTTTTTT
CASSGSANEKLFF
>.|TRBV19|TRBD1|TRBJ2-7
TGTGCCAGTACCGCCTCCGGGACAGGGTCCTACGAGCAGTACTTC
CASTASGTGSYEQYF
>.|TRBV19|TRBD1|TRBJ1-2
TGTGCCAGTTCTGGACAGGCTAACTATGGCTACACCTTC
CASSGQANYGYTF
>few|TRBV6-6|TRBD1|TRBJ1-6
TGTGCCAGCAGTGGTCCGACAGGGCGTAATTCACCCCTCCACTTT
CASSGPTGRNSPLHF
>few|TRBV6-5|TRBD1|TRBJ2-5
TGTGCCAGCAGTTACTCCGACAGGGTGGGGCAAGAGACCCAGTACTTC
CASSYSDRVGQETQYF
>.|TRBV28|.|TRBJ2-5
TGTGCCAGCAGTTCCCCAGGCCAGTACCAAGAGACCCAGTACTTC
CASSSPGQYQETQYF
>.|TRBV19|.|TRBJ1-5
TGTGCCAGTAGTGCCGGCGGAGATAGCAATCAGCCCCAGCATTTT
CASSAGGDSNQPQHF
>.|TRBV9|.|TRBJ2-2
TGTGCCAGCAGAGGGGTAGGGGCCGGGGAGCTGTTTTTT
CASRGVGAGELFF
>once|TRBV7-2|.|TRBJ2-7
TGTGCCAGCAGCTTAGCCCGCTACGAGCAGTACTTC
CASSLARYEQYF
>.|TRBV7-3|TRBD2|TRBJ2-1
TGTGCCAGCAGCTTGGGAGGGGATGAGCAGTTCTTC
CASSLGGDEQFF
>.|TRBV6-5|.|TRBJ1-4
TGTGCCAGCAGTGACCGGGACAAACTTGAAAAACTGTTTTTT
CASSDRDKLEKLFF
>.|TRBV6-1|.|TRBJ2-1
TGTGCCAGCAGTGTACAGGCAACCTCCTACAATGAGCAGTTCTTC
CASSVQATSYNEQFF
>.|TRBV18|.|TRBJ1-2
TGTGCCAGCTCACCAGGGCAGGGTGTATACTATGGCTACACCTTC
CASSPGQGVYYGYTF
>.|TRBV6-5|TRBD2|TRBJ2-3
TGTGCCAGCAGTTACGGCCTAGCGGGAGGCACAGATACGCAGTATTTT
CASSYGLAGGTDTQYF
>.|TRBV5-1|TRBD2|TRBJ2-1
TGCGCCACGTCCCCTAGCGGGGGCCGGAATGAGCAGTTCTTC
CATSPSGGRNEQFF
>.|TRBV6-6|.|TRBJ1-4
TGTGCCAGCAGTTACTCCCAGGGAACTAATGAAAAACTGTTTTTT
CASSYSQGTNEKLFF
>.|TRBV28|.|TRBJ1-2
TGTGCCAGCAGCGGGGCAGGGGATAACTATGGCTACACCTTC
CASSGAGDNYGYTF
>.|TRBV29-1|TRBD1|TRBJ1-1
TGCAGCGTTGAAGATGAGGGCAGGGGGGCAATGAACACTGAAGCTTTCTTT
CSVEDEGRGAMNTEAFF